This T cell receptor (beta chain) was identified during a study of OX40 agonist ivuxolimab in advanced cancers. Study-level background: Patients with prior anti-PD-1, anti-PD-L1 or anti-CTLA-4 therapy were eligible; approximately 40% had some. Broader study findings: At 0.1-3.0 mg/kg, partial responders had clonal expansion among the lowest observed. The study observed clonal expansion of CD4+ and CD8+ blood T cells by week 6 at 0.1 to 3.0 mg/kg.

This clone was counted a single time. Its antigen remains unknown. V was pared by 0 bases and J by 3 bases, with 11 bases between. In germline, CDR1 is MGHRA, CDR2 YSYEKL. The CDR3 spans 15 residues. Clones were read by immunoSEQ multiplex PCR, and TCRdb kept only the in-frame ones, dropping some. The repertoire holds 25,000 or so clones, with about 90% as singletons. The sample consisted of CD4+ or CD8+ T cells sorted from blood, taken in a trial of the OX40 agonist ivuxolimab. The chain has TRBV4-1 and TRBJ2-5; tentatively, D is TRBD1 (6 bases). This clonotype originated in an adult with an advanced solid tumor such as melanoma, head and neck, liver or kidney cancer. CDR3 protein: CASSQDHHREETQYF. CDR3 nucleotide sequence: TGCGCCAGCAGCCAAGATCATCACAGGGAAGAGACCCAGTACTTC.